This entry concerns a single T cell receptor beta chain. V lost 6 bases to trimming and J lost 7 bases; unmatched junction nucleotides: 11. Germline V gene lookup returns CDR1 LNHNV and CDR2 YYDKDF (reference sequence). This CDR3 has 14 amino acids. These data are taken from a study of blood T cell repertoires in COVID-19. Across the study: Sites across the United States, Italy and Spain contributed samples from acute and convalescent COVID-19. Sample material is recorded as cDNA or gDNA derived from T cells, B-cell-depleted T cells, or PBMCs.

As handled by the study authors: Estimation of nucleated cell counts was performed using reference gene primer amplification. Some clones are missing from TCRdb's copy, which holds only in-frame ones; the method was immunoSEQ multiplex PCR. From that table come the V and J calls and clone size; the DNA was used to work out D and trimming. The sample consists of 60,000 to 80,000 clones, less than 90% of them appearing once. V and J are TRBV15 and TRBJ1-2; the match to TRBD1 covers 7 bases. The receptor was isolated from a man aged 45 to 65 with active COVID-19. The sample comprised peripheral blood. The CDR3, as DNA: TGTGCCACCAGTTATGAGACAGGGACGGCTGGCTACACCTTC. Translating gives CATSYETGTAGYTF.